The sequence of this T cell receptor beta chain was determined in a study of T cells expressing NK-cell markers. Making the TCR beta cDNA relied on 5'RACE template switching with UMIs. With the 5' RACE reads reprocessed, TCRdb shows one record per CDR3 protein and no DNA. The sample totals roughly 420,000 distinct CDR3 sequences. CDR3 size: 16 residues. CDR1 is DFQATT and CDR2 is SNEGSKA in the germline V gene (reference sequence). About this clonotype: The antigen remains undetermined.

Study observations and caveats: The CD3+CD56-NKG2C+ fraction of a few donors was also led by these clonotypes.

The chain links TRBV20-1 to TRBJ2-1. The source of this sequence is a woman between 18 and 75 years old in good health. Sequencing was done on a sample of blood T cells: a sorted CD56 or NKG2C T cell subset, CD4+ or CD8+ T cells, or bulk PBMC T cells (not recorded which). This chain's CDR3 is CSANPTDRGSYNEQFF.